This T cell receptor beta chain was found in a study of blood T cell repertoires in COVID-19. About the study: Collection of acute and convalescent COVID-19 samples took place in the United States, Italy and Spain. T cells, B-cell-depleted T cells, or PBMCs provided the cDNA or gDNA that served as material.

This clone showed up just a few times. CDR3 length: 13 residues. J gave up 4 bases and V 10 bases, and 7 bases lay outside the gene matches. In germline, CDR1 is LNHDA, CDR2 SQIVND (reference sequence). TCRdb's table, derived via immunoSEQ multiplex PCR, lists solely in-frame clones and lacks some. The top ten hold about 6% of the sample, which has under 80,000 clones, roughly 84% seen once. The source of this sequence is a woman aged 60-75 years with acute or convalescent COVID-19. This rearrangement joins TRBV19 to TRBJ1-5; 7 bases line up with TRBD1. Material for sequencing was peripheral blood. The CDR3: CATGDRRNQPQHF. Here the CDR3 DNA reads TGTGCCACGGGGGACAGAAGGAATCAGCCCCAGCATTTT.